This T cell receptor beta chain comes out of a study of T cell responses to AZD1222 COVID-19 vaccine. Points from the study as a whole: Seropositive status at baseline applied to only 6 or 7 AZD1222 recipients.

About this clone: Its antigen is undetermined.

Method: immunoSEQ multiplex PCR; TCRdb's copy keeps in-frame clones and lacks some. Of over 95,000 clones listed, roughly 92% are singletons. The sequencing here drew on peripheral blood, taken on day 0 of AZD1222 vaccination. This sequence originates from an adult in good health.

The CDR3 DNA sequence: TGTGCCAGCAGTTACTCACAAGGGTTCAATGAGCAGTTCTTC. Translating it yields CASSYSQGFNEQFF. This rearrangement joins TRBV6-5 to TRBJ2-1; D gene ambiguous. Per the germline V gene, CDR1 is MNHEY and CDR2 is SVGAGI. Trimming pared 0 bases from V and 6 bases from J, leaving 9 bases between. The CDR3 has 14 residues.